Here is one TCR beta chain with its context. Its matching antigen is unknown. The entry originates in a study of cytomegalovirus exposure and HLA in healthy donors. General study results and limits: Relative to the 666-donor mean, N-insertions were reportedly fewer in an Asian-associated ancestry cluster in a later analysis. Judged likely to be a sequencing artifact was a cluster of highly shared sequence variants.

V lost 10 bases to trimming and J lost 11 bases; unmatched junction nucleotides: 18. The CDR3 is 15 residues long. CDR1 is MNHEY, CDR2 SVGAGI, per germline. Researchers ran the PCR with 60 Vbeta and 13 Jbeta primers. Assay: immunoSEQ multiplex PCR; the TCRdb copy retains only in-frame clones and omits some. The table has 200,000 to 250,000 clones, approximately 78% seen once; the top ten hold roughly 0.45%. The sequenced sample was PBMCs. The chain has TRBV6-5 and TRBJ1-1; 11 nucleotides line up with TRBD1. The clonotype originates from a boy aged 10-17 years in good health and CMV-seronegative. CDR3: CATQGFLDRGRVAFF. In DNA form, the CDR3 reads TGTGCCACCCAAGGGTTCTTGGACAGGGGGCGGGTGGCTTTCTTT.